This T cell receptor (beta chain) was recovered during a study of T cell repertoires in cytomegalovirus infection. Study details: Recently identified HLA-C-restricted CMV epitopes and well-studied HLA-B-restricted CMV epitopes were used by the study. Based on public TCR beta signatures, there were indications of CMV infection and of a matching HLA type.

Points from the study as a whole: Ex vivo responses were dominated by HLA-C-restricted CMV-specific TCR beta clonotypes. There were carriers of CMV plus the relevant HLA, and cumulative public TCR beta family frequency identified them.

The CDR3 is made up of 12 amino acids. The V end was cut by 6 bases, the J end by 7 bases, with 10 bases between. As regards this clonotype: The target antigen is unknown.

TCRdb analysed the reads with MiXCR anew, one entry per CDR3 protein. The data show 400,000 to 600,000 distinct CDR3 sequences, with under 55% seen just once and 40% to 50% held by the top ten. The source was cultured PBMCs, collected from culture after CMV antigen stimulation. This rearrangement joins TRBV12-3 or TRBV12-4 to TRBJ2-1, with D uncertain. The TCR comes from a human donor in good health (CMV status not recorded). Some clones in this sample may be carry-over from other donors' samples. The CDR3: CASSHSRNEQFF. For the CDR3, the DNA is TGTGCCAGCAGCCATTCGCGGAATGAGCAGTTCTTC.